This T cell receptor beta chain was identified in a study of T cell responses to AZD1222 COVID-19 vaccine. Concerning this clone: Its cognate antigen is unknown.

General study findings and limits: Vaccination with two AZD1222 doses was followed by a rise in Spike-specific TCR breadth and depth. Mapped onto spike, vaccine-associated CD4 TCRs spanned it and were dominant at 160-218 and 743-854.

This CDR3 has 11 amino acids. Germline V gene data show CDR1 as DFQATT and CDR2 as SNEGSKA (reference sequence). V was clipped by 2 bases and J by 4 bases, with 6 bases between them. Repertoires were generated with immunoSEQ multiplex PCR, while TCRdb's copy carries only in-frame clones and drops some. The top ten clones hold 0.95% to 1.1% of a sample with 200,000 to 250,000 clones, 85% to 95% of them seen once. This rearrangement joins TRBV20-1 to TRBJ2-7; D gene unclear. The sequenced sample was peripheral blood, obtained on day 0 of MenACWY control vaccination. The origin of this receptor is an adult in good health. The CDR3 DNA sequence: TGCAGTGCTAGATATGATTACGAGCAGTACTTC. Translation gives CSARYDYEQYF.